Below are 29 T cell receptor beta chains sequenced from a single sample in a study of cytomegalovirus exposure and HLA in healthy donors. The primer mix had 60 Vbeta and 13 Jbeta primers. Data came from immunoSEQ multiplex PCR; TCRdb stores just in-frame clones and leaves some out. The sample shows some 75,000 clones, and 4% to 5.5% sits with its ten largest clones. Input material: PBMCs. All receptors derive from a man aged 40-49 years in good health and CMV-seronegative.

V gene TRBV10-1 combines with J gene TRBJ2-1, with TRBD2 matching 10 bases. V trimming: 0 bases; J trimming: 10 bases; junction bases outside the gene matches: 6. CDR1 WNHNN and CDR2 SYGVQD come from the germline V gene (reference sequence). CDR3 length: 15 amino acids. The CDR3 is CASSESLGTSAEQFF. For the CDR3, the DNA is TGCGCCAGCAGTGAGTCGTTAGGGACTAGCGCAGAGCAGTTCTTC.

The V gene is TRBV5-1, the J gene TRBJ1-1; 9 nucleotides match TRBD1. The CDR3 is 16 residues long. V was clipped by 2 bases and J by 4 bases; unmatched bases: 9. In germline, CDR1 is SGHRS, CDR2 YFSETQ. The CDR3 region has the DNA TGCGCCAGCAGCTTTCCCCGGGACAGGGAGCCCACTGAAGCTTTCTTT. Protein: CASSFPRDREPTEAFF.

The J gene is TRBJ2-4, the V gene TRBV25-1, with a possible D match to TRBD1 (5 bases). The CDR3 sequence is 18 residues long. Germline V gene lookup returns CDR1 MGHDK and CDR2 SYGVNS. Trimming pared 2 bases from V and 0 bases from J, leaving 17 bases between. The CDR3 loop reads CASSELNTAGLAKNIQYF. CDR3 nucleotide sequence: TGTGCCAGCAGTGAACTTAATACCGCAGGGTTAGCCAAAAACATTCAGTACTTC.

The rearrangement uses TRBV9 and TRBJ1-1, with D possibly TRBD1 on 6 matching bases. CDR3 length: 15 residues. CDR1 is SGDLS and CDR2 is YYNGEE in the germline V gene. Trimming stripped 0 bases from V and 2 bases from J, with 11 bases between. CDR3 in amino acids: CASSVVPRGNTEAFF. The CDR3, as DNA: TGTGCCAGCAGCGTAGTTCCCAGGGGAAACACTGAAGCTTTCTTT.

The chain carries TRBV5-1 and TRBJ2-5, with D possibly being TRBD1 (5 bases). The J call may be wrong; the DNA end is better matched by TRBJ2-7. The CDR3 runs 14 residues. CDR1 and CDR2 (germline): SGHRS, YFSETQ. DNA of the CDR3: TGCGCCAGCCTTGGGGCAGGCAGCTCCTACGAGCAGTACTTC. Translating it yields CASLGAGSSYEQYF.

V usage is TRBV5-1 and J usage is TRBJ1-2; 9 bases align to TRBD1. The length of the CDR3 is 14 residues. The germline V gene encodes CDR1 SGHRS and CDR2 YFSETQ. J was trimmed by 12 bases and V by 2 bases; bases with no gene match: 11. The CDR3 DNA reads TGCGCCAGCAGCTTCGACCGGGACAGGGCTTTCCACACCTTC. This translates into CASSFDRDRAFHTF.

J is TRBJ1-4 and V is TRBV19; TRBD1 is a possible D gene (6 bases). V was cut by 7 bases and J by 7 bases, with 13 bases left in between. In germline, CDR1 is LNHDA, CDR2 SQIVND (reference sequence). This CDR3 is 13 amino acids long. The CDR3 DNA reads TGTGCCAGTACCCGGACAGTCGGTGAAAAACTGTTTTTT. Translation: CASTRTVGEKLFF. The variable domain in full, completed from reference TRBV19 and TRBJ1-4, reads DGGITQSPKYLFRKEGQNVTLSCEQNLNHDAMYWYRQDPGQGLRLIYYSQIVNDFQKGDIAEGYSVSREKKESFPLTVTSAQKNPTAFYLCASTRTVGEKLFFGSGTQLSVL.

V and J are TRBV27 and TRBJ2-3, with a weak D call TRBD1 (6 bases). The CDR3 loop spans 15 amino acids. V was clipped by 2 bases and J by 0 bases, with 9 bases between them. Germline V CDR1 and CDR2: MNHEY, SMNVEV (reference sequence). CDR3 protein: CASSLGQFSTDTQYF. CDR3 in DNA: TGTGCCAGCAGTTTAGGACAGTTTAGCACAGATACGCAGTATTTT.

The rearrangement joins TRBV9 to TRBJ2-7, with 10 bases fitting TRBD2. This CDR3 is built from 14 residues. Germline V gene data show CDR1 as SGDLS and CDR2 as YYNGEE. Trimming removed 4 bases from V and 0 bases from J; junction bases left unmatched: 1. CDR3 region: CASSPSGSSYEQYF. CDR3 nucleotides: TGTGCCAGCAGCCCTAGCGGGAGCTCCTACGAGCAGTACTTC.

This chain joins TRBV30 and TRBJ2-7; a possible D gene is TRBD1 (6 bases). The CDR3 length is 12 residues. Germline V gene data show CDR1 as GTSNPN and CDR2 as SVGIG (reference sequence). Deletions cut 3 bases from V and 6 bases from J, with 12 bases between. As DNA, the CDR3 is TGTGCCTGGAGCCGGGACATAGCCGAGCAGTACTTC. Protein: CAWSRDIAEQYF.

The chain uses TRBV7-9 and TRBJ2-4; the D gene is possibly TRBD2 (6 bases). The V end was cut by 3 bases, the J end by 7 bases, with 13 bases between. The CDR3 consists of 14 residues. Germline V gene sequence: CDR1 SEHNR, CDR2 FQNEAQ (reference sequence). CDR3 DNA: TGTGCCAGCAGCTTTGCGGGGAGTAGGAACATTCAGTACTTC. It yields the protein CASSFAGSRNIQYF. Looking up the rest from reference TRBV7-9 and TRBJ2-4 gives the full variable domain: DTGVSQNPRHKITKRGQNVTFRCDPISEHNRLYWYRQTLGQGPEFLTYFQNEAQLEKSRLLSDRFSAERPKGSFSTLEIQRTEQGDSAMYLCASSFAGSRNIQYFGAGTRLSVL.

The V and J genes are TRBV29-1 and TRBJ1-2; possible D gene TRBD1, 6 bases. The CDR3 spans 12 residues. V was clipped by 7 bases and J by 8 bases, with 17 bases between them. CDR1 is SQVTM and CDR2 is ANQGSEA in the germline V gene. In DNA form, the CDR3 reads TGCAGCGCCGGGGGGCGGGGGAACGGCTACACCTTC. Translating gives CSAGGRGNGYTF.

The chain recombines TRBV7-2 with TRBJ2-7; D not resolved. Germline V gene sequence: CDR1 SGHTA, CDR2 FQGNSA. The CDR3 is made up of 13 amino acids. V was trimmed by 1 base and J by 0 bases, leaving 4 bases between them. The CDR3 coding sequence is TGTGCCAGCAGCTTAGACACCTCCTACGAGCAGTACTTC. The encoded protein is CASSLDTSYEQYF.

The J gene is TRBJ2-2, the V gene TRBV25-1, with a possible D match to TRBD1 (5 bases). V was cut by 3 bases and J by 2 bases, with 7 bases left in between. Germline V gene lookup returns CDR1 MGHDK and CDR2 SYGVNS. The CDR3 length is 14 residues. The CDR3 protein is CASSDRTNTGELFF. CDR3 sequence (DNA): TGTGCCAGCAGTGACCGGACAAACACCGGGGAGCTGTTTTTT.

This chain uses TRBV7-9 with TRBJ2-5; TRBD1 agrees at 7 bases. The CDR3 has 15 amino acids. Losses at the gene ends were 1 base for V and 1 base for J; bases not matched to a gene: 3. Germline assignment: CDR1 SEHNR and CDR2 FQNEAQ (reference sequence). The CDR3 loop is CASSLGGQLQETQYF. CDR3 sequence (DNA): TGTGCCAGCAGCTTAGGGGGACAGCTCCAAGAGACCCAGTACTTC.

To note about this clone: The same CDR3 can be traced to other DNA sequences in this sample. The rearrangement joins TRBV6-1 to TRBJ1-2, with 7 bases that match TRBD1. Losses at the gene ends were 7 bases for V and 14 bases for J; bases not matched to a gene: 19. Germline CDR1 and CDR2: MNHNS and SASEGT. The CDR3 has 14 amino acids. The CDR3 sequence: CASTLDLGGGRSTF. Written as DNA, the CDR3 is TGTGCCAGCACTTTAGACCTCGGAGGGGGCCGTTCTACCTTC.

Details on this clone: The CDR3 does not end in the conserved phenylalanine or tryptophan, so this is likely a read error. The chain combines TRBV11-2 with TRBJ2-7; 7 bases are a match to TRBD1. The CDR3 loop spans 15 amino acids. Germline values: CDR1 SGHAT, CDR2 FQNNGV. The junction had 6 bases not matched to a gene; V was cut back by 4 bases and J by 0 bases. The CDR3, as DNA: TGTGCCAGCAGCTCACAGGGGTTTACCTCCTACGAGCAGTACCTC. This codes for CASSSQGFTSYEQYL.

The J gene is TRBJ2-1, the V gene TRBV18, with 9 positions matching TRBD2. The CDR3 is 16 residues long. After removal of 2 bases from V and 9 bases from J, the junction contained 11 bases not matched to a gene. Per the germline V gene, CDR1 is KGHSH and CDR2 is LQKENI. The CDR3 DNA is TGTGCCAGCTCACCAAGAGGGGCGAGCGGGGGGCGTGAGCAGTTCTTC. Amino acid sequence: CASSPRGASGGREQFF.

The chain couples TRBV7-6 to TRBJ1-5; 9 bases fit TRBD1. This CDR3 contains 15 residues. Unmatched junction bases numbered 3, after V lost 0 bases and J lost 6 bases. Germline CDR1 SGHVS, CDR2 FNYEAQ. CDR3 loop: CASSLAGTGSQPQHF. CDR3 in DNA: TGTGCCAGCAGCTTAGCCGGGACAGGGAGTCAGCCCCAGCATTTT.

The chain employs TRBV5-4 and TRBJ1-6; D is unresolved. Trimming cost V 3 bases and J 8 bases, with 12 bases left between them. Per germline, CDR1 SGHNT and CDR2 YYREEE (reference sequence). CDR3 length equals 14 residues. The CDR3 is CASSSLNLDSPLHF. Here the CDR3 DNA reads TGTGCCAGCAGCTCATTAAACTTGGATTCACCCCTCCACTTT.

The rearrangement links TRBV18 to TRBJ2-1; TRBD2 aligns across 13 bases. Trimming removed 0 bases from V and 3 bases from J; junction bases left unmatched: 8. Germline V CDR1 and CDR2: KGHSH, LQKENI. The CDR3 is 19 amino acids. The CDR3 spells CASSPPGLAGATLYNEQFF. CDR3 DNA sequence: TGTGCCAGCTCACCACCCGGACTAGCGGGAGCCACTCTCTACAATGAGCAGTTCTTC.

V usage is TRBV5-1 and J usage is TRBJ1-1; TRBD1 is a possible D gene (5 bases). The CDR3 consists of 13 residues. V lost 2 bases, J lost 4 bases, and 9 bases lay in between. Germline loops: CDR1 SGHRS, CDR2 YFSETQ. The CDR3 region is CASSLGVGTEAFF. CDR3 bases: TGCGCCAGCAGCTTAGGGGTTGGCACTGAAGCTTTCTTT.

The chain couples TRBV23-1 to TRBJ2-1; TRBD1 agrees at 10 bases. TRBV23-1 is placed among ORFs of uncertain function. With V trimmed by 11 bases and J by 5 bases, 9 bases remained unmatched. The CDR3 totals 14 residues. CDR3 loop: CAGRGQGGDNEQFF. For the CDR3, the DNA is TGCGCCGGAAGAGGACAGGGGGGGGACAATGAGCAGTTCTTC.

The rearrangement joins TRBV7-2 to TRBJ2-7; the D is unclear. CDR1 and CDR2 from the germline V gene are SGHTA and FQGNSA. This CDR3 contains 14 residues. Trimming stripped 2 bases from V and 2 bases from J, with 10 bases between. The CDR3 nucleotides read TGTGCCAGCAGCTTAATGGCGGTTACCTACGAGCAGTACTTC. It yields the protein CASSLMAVTYEQYF.

The CDR3 sequence is CASSQAISRSYNEQFF. CDR3 coding DNA: TGCGCCAGCAGCCAAGCAATTAGTCGCTCCTACAATGAGCAGTTCTTC. The chain uses TRBV4-1 and TRBJ2-1, with no clear D. With 1 base removed from V and 0 bases from J, the gap between germline ends came to 10 bases. The germline CDR1 and CDR2 sequences are MGHRA and YSYEKL. The CDR3 contains 16 residues.

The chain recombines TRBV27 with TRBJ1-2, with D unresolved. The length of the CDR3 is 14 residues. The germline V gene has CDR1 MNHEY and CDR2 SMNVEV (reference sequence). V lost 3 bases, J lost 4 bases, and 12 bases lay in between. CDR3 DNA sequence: TGTGCCAGCAGTTTGGCAGTTTATGGCTATGGCTACACCTTC. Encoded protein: CASSLAVYGYGYTF.

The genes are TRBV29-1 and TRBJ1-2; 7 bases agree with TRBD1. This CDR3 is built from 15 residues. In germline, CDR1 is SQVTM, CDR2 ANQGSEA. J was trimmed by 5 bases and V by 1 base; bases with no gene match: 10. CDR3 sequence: CSVEVIGGGRYGYTF. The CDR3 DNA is TGCAGCGTTGAAGTTATAGGGGGCGGACGGTATGGCTACACCTTC.

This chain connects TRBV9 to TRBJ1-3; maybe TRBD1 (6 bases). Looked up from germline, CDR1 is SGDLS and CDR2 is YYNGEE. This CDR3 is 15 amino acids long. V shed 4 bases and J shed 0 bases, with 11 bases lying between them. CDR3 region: CASSSGQLSGNTIYF. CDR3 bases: TGTGCCAGCAGCTCAGGACAGCTCTCTGGAAACACCATATATTTT.

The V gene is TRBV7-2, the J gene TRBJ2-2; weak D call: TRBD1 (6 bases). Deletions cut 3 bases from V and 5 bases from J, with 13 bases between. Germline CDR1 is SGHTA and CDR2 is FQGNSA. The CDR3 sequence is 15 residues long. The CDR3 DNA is TGTGCCAGCAGCTTGCTTACGAGGGGGACCGGGGAGCTGTTTTTT. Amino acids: CASSLLTRGTGELFF.